These 12 T cell receptor beta chains originate from one sample sequenced in a study of blood T cell repertoires in COVID-19. The method was immunoSEQ multiplex PCR; TCRdb's version includes in-frame clones alone and lacks a portion of them. The sample yields about 490,000 clones, roughly 88% seen once. Sequencing was done on a sample of peripheral blood. Every receptor here comes from a human donor in a cohort sampled during active COVID-19.

This chain links TRBV24-1 with TRBJ1-6; TRBD1 matches 8 bases. The J segment lost 10 bases and the V segment lost 4 bases, leaving 8 bases of the junction unmatched. The CDR3 is made up of 15 amino acids. Germline CDR1 KGHDR, CDR2 SFDVKD. The CDR3 coding sequence is TGTGCCACCAGTGAACCGACAGGGGCCGGCTCACCCCTCCACTTT. Its protein product is CATSEPTGAGSPLHF.

The chain employs TRBV19 and TRBJ2-7; 8 bases align to TRBD1. Trimming at V came to 2 bases and at J to 5 bases, leaving 2 bases not matched to a gene. This CDR3 region has 13 residues. The germline gives CDR1 LNHDA, CDR2 SQIVND (reference sequence). CDR3 sequence reads: CASSIQTGDEQYF. In DNA form, the CDR3 reads TGTGCCAGTAGTATACAGACAGGGGACGAGCAGTACTTC.

V is TRBV12-3 or TRBV12-4 and J is TRBJ2-3, with D perhaps matching TRBD2 (6 bases). Trimming removed 7 bases from V and 7 bases from J, with 15 bases in between. The CDR3 loop spans 13 amino acids. The CDR3 sequence is CASNLMGGNTQYF. The CDR3 DNA sequence: TGTGCCAGCAATCTAATGGGGGGTAATACGCAGTATTTT.

This chain joins TRBV29-1 and TRBJ1-2; D call uncertain. Germline-derived CDR1 and CDR2 are SQVTM and ANQGSEA. There are 17 residues in the CDR3. Between the trimmed V and J ends, which lost 2 bases and 0 bases, there was a span of 19 bases. CDR3 in DNA: TGCAGCGTTGAATCCCCCGGGGTTGGACGAACTAACTATGGCTACACCTTC. Protein sequence: CSVESPGVGRTNYGYTF.

The count of this clone is one. The chain links TRBV5-1 to TRBJ2-1; D possibly corresponds to TRBD1 (5 bases). Per germline, CDR1 SGHRS and CDR2 YFSETQ. Trimming left V 1 base short and J 1 base short, with 9 bases between. The CDR3 spans 15 residues. The CDR3 DNA sequence: TGCGCCAGCAGCTTGCAGGGTGAATCCTACAATGAGCAGTTCTTC. It specifies CASSLQGESYNEQFF.

This sequence joins TRBV18 and TRBJ2-5; D might be TRBD1 (6 bases). The CDR3 loop spans 16 amino acids. The V gene's germline CDR1 is KGHSH and CDR2 LQKENI. Trimming pared 6 bases from V and 4 bases from J, leaving 21 bases between. The chain's CDR3 is CASSWGPGTTGETQYF. The CDR3 region has the DNA TGTGCCAGCTCTTGGGGGCCGGGGACAACTGGAGAGACCCAGTACTTC.

The V gene is TRBV6-5, the J gene TRBJ2-2; D might be TRBD1 (5 bases). Trimming left V 5 bases short and J 4 bases short, with 11 bases between. CDR1 and CDR2 from the germline V gene are MNHEY and SVGAGI. This CDR3 has 14 residues. DNA for the CDR3: TGTGCCAGCAGTCTCCGACAGAGCACCGGGGAGCTGTTTTTT. Encoded protein: CASSLRQSTGELFF.

The V and J genes are TRBV19 and TRBJ1-5, with TRBD1 matching 8 bases. CDR1 is LNHDA and CDR2 is SQIVND in the germline V gene (reference sequence). V trimming: 6 bases; J trimming: 4 bases; junction bases outside the gene matches: 11. The length of the CDR3 is 16 residues. CDR3 amino acids: CASSTPWTGRNQPQHF. CDR3 sequence (DNA): TGTGCCAGTAGCACTCCTTGGACAGGGAGGAATCAGCCCCAGCATTTT.

A single count supports this clone. The chain recombines TRBV14 with TRBJ2-1; D is perhaps TRBD2 (5 bases). The CDR3 extends over 14 amino acids. The germline V gene has CDR1 SGHDN and CDR2 FVKESK. Trimming cost V 1 base and J 10 bases, with 14 bases left between them. The CDR3 spells CASSQVFKSGEQFF. The CDR3 nucleotides read TGTGCCAGCAGCCAAGTTTTTAAGAGCGGCGAGCAGTTCTTC.

The V call is TRBV2, the J call TRBJ2-1; D is ambiguous. Trimming left V 7 bases short and J 0 bases short, with 7 bases between. The CDR3 totals 13 residues. Germline-derived CDR1 and CDR2 are SNHLY and FYNNEI. Here the CDR3 reads CASTRISYNEQFF. The DNA of the CDR3 is TGTGCCAGCACTAGAATCTCCTACAATGAGCAGTTCTTC.

The genes are TRBV30 and TRBJ1-5, with a possible D match to TRBD1 (5 bases). Looked up from germline, CDR1 is GTSNPN and CDR2 is SVGIG (reference sequence). Trimming took off 4 bases at V and 3 bases at J, with 22 bases between the two ends. CDR3 length: 17 amino acids. The CDR3 loop is CAWNIGIMGGTNQPQHF. The CDR3 nucleotides read TGTGCCTGGAACATCGGAATCATGGGGGGTACCAATCAGCCCCAGCATTTT.

This rearrangement joins TRBV10-2 to TRBJ1-2; 9 nucleotides agree with TRBD1. The CDR3 has 13 amino acids. V gave up 5 bases and J gave up 6 bases; unmatched junction bases: 4. The V gene's germline CDR1 is WSHSY and CDR2 SAAADI. The CDR3 nucleotides are TGCGCCAGCAGTACACAGGGGGCAAATGGCTACACCTTC. It translates to CASSTQGANGYTF.